This T cell receptor beta chain came from a study of blood T cell repertoires in COVID-19. Here immunoSEQ multiplex PCR was the method, and the copy in TCRdb shows in-frame clones only, minus some. Of a few hundred thousand clones in the sample, approximately 89% were seen once. Trimming took off 2 bases at V and 5 bases at J, with 13 bases between the two ends. The CDR3 extends over 14 amino acids. Germline-derived CDR1 and CDR2 are SGHDT and YYEEEE. Seattle patients were enrolled during active infection and followed longitudinally. This clonotype was obtained from a woman in her twenties or thirties with COVID-19, enrolled during active disease. The sample was peripheral blood. The rearrangement uses TRBV5-6 and TRBJ1-1; D not certain. CDR3 protein: CASSFGSYETEAFF. Here the CDR3 DNA reads TGTGCCAGCAGCTTTGGCTCTTACGAAACTGAAGCTTTCTTT.